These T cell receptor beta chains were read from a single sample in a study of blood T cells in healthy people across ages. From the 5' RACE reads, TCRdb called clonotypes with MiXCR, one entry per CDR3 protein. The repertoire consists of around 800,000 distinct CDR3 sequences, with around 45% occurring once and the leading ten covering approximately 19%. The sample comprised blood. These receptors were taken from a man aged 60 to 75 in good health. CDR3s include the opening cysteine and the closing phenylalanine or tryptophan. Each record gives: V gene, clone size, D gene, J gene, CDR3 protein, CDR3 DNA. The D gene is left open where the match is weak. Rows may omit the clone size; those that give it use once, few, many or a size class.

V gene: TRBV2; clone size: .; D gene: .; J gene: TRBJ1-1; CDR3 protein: CASSEGFGAFF; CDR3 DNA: TGTGCCAGCAGTGAAGGGTTTGGGGCTTTCTTT
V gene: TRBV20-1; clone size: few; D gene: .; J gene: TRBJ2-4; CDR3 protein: CSARDPSGKNIQYF; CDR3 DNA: TGCAGTGCTAGAGATCCGAGTGGCAAAAACATTCAGTACTTC
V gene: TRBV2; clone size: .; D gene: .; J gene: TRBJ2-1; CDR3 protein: CASGQLLYNEQFF; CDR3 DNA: TGTGCCAGCGGACAACTCCTTTACAATGAGCAGTTCTTC
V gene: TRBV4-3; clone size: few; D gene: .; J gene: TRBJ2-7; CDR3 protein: CASSQVFRQSISEQYF; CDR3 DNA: TGCGCCAGCAGCCAAGTGTTCCGCCAATCGATCTCCGAGCAGTACTTC
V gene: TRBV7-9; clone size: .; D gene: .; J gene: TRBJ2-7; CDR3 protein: CASSLETGLYEQYF; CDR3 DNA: TGTGCCAGCAGCTTAGAGACGGGGCTATACGAGCAGTACTTC
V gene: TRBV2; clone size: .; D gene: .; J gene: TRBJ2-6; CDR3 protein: CASSRKTMTSSGANVLTF; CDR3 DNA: TGTGCCAGCAGTAGAAAGACCATGACAAGCTCTGGGGCCAACGTCCTGACTTTC
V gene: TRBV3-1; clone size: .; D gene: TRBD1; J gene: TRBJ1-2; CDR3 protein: CASSQAMGTGGGGYTF; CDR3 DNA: TGTGCCAGCAGCCAAGCTATGGGGACAGGGGGCGGTGGCTACACCTTC
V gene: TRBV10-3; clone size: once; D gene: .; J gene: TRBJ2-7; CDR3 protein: CAINGGGSEQYF; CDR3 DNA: TGTGCCATCAATGGGGGGGGCTCCGAGCAGTACTTC
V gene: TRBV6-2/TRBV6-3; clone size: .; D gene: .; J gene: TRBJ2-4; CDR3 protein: CASSRTQGLAKNIQYF; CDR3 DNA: TGTGCCAGCAGCCGAACTCAGGGGCTAGCCAAAAACATTCAGTACTTC
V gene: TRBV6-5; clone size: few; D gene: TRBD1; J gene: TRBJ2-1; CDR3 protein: CASTKQGHNEQFF; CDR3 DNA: TGTGCCAGCACCAAACAGGGGCACAATGAGCAGTTCTTC
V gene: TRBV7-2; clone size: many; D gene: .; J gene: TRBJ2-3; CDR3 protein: CASSRPGGTQYF; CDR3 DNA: TGTGCCAGCAGCCGACCCGGGGGTACGCAGTATTTT
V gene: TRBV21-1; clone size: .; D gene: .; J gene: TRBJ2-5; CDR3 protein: CASSTITGPQYF; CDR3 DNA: TGTGCCAGCAGCACCATAACAGGGCCCCAGTACTTC
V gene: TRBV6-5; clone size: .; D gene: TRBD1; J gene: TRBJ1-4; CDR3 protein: CASSYHTGGTVEKLFF; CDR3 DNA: TGTGCCAGCAGTTACCACACAGGGGGCACGGTTGAAAAACTGTTTTTT
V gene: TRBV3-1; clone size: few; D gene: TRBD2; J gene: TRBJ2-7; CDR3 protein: CASSQGTSGGGGEQYF; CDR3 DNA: TGTGCCAGCAGCCAAGGAACTAGCGGGGGAGGCGGCGAGCAGTACTTC
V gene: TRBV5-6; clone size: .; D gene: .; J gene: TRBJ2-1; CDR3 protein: CASSLTTTEQFF; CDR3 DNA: TGTGCCAGCAGCTTGACAACTACCGAGCAGTTCTTC
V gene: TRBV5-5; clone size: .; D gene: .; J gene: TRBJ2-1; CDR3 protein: CASSLTFGEQFF; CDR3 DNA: TGTGCCAGCAGCTTGACCTTCGGGGAGCAGTTCTTC
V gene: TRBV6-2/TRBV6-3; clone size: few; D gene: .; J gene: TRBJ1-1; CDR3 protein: CASSTDRRAFF; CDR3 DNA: TGTGCCAGCAGTACAGACAGGCGGGCTTTCTTT
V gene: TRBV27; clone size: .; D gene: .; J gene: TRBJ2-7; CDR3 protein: CASSWTESSYEQYF; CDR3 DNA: TGTGCCAGCAGTTGGACAGAGAGCTCCTACGAGCAGTACTTC
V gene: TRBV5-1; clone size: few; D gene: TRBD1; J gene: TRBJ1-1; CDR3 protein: CASSAGGTDYTEAFF; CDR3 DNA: TGCGCCAGCAGCGCAGGCGGGACAGACTACACTGAAGCTTTCTTT
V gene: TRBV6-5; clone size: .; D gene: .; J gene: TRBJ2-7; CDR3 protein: CASTPFMGAYEQYF; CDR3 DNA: TGTGCCAGCACCCCATTTATGGGTGCCTACGAGCAGTACTTC
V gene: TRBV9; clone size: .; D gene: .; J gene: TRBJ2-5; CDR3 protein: CASSASGRPGETQYF; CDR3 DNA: TGTGCCAGCAGCGCCTCCGGGCGCCCCGGAGAGACCCAGTACTTC
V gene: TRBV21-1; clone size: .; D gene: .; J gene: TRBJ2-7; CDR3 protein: CASSKAGDRGAYEQYF; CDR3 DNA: TGTGCCAGCAGCAAAGCAGGCGACAGGGGGGCCTACGAGCAGTACTTC
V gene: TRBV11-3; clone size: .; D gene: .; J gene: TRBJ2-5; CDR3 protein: CASSLVMGRAARQETQYF; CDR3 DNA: TGTGCCAGCAGCTTAGTCATGGGTCGGGCGGCTCGCCAAGAGACCCAGTACTTC
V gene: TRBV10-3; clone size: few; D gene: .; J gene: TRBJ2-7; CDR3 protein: CAIQPGTESSYEQYF; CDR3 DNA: TGTGCCATTCAGCCTGGAACGGAGAGTTCCTACGAGCAGTACTTC
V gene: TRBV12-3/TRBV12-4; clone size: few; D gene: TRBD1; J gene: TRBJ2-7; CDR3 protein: CASSITGARNYEQYF; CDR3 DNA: TGTGCCAGCAGTATTACAGGGGCCCGAAATTACGAGCAGTACTTC
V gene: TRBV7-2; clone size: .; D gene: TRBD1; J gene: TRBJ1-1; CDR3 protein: CASSLVQGASEAFF; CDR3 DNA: TGTGCCAGCAGCTTAGTACAGGGGGCAAGTGAAGCTTTCTTT
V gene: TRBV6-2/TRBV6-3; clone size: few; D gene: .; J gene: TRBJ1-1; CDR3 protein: CASNHPGFPEAFF; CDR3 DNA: TGTGCCAGCAACCACCCCGGGTTCCCAGAAGCTTTCTTT
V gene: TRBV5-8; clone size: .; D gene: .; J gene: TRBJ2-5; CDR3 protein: CASSLRCLGKETQYF; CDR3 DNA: TGTGCCAGCAGCTTGAGGTGTTTAGGGAAGGAGACCCAGTACTTC
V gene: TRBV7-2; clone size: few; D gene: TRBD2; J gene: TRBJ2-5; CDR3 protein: CASSPTGAGGPETQYF; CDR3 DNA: TGTGCCAGCAGCCCAACGGGTGCGGGGGGCCCAGAGACCCAGTACTTC
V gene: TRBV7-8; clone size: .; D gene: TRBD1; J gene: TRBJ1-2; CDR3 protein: CASSLGTGVNYGYTF; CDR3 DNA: TGTGCCAGCAGCCTTGGGACAGGGGTTAACTATGGCTACACCTTC
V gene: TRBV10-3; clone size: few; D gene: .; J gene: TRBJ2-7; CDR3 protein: CATSPVAETYEQYF; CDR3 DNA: TGTGCCACCAGTCCTGTAGCGGAAACCTACGAGCAGTACTTC
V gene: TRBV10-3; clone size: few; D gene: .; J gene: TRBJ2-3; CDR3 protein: CAISGKSEQYF; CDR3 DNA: TGTGCCATCAGTGGCAAGTCGGAGCAGTATTTT
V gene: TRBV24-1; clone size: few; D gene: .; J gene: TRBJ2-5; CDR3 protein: CAPQGGETQYF; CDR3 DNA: TGTGCCCCCCAGGGCGGAGAGACCCAGTACTTC
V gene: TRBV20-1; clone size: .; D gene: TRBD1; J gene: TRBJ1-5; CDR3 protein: CSALLGQLNQPQHF; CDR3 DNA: TGCAGTGCCCTTCTGGGACAGCTCAATCAGCCCCAGCATTTT
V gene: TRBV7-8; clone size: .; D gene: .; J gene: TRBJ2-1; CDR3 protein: CASSLLGTINEQFF; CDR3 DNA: TGTGCCAGCAGCTTACTCGGGACAATAAATGAGCAGTTCTTC
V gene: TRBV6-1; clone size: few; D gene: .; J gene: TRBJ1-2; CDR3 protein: CASSEQGNYGHTF; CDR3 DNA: TGTGCCAGCAGTGAACAGGGGAACTATGGCCACACCTTC
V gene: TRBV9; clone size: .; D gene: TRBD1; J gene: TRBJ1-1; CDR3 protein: CASSVGTGRNTEAFF; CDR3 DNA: TGTGCCAGCAGCGTAGGGACAGGTCGGAACACTGAAGCTTTCTTT
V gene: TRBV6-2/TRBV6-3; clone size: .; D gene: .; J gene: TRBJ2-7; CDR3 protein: CASSQTERGAEQYF; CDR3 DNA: TGTGCCAGCAGTCAGACGGAGAGGGGTGCCGAGCAGTACTTC
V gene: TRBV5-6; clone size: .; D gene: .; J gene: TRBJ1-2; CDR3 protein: CASRTGGTQRSYGYTF; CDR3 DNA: TGTGCCAGCAGAACAGGTGGGACACAGAGGAGCTATGGCTACACCTTC
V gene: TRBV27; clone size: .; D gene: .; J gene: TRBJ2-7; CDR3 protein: CASRPRQALYEQYF; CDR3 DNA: TGTGCCAGCAGACCCCGGCAGGCTCTTTACGAGCAGTACTTC
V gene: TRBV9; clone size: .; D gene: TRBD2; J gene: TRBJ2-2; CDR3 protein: CASSVISGGLSTGELFF; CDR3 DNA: TGTGCCAGCAGCGTAATATCGGGGGGGCTGAGTACCGGGGAGCTGTTTTTT
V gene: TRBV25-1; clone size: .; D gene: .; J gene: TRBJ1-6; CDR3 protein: CASSEFRTRGNSPLHF; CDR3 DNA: TGTGCCAGCAGTGAATTCAGGACCCGGGGTAATTCACCCCTCCACTTT
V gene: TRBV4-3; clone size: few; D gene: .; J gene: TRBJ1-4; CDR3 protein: CASSQGPEKLFF; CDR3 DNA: TGCGCCAGCAGCCAAGGCCCTGAAAAACTGTTTTTT
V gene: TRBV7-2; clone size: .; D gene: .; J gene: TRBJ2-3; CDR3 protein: CASSSWPGATSTDTQYF; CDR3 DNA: TGTGCCAGCAGCTCGTGGCCCGGGGCGACTAGCACAGATACGCAGTATTTT
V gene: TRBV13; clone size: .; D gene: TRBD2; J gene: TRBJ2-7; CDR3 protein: CASSRLLAGPTYEQYF; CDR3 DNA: TGTGCCAGCAGCCGGTTACTAGCGGGACCCACCTACGAGCAGTACTTC
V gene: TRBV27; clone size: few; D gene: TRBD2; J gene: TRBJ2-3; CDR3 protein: CASSTRTSGDTQYF; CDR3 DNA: TGTGCCAGCAGTACCCGGACTAGCGGGGATACGCAGTATTTT
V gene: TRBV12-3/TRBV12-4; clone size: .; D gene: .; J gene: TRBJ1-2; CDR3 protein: CASSSRAGTTLHTF; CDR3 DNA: TGTGCCAGCAGTTCGAGGGCCGGGACAACTCTCCACACCTTC
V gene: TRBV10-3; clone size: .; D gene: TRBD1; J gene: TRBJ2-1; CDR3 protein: CATGTGLNEQFF; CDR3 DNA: TGTGCCACCGGGACAGGGCTGAATGAGCAGTTCTTC
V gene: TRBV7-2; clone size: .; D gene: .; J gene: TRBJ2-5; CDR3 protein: CASSWGDSYQETQYF; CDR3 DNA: TGTGCCAGCAGCTGGGGAGACTCCTACCAAGAGACCCAGTACTTC
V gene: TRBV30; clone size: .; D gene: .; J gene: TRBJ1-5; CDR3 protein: CAWSVLGGHGNQPQHF; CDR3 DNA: TGTGCCTGGAGTGTACTCGGGGGGCATGGAAATCAGCCCCAGCATTTT
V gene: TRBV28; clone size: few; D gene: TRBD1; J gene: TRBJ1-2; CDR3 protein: CASSLELTGGYYGYTF; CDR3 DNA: TGTGCCAGCAGTTTAGAGTTAACAGGGGGGTATTATGGCTACACCTTC
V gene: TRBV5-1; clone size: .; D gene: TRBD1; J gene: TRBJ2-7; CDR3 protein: CASSVDRAAYEQYF; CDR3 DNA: TGCGCCAGCAGCGTGGACAGGGCAGCCTACGAGCAGTACTTC
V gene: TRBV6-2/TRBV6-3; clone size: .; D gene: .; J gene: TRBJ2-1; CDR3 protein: CASLAFGGPPDEQFF; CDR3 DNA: TGTGCCAGCCTTGCCTTCGGGGGCCCCCCGGATGAGCAGTTCTTC
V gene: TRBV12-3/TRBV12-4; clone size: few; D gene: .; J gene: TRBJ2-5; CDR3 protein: CASSSHREETQYF; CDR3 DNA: TGTGCCAGCAGTTCCCATAGGGAAGAGACCCAGTACTTC
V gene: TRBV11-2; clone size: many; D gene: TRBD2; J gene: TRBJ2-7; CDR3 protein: CASSNRGGLSYEQYF; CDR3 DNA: TGTGCCAGCAGCAACCGCGGGGGGCTCTCCTACGAGCAGTACTTC
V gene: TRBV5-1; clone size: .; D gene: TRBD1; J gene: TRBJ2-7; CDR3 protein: CASSLGQAYNEQYF; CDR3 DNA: TGTGCCAGCAGCTTGGGACAGGCCTACAATGAGCAGTACTTC
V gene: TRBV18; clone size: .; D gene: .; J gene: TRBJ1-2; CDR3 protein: CASSPMDSSNYGYTF; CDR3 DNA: TGTGCCAGCTCACCGATGGACAGTTCTAACTATGGCTACACCTTC
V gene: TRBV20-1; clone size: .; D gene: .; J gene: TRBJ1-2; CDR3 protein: CSARAGIGGYTF; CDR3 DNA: TGCAGTGCTAGAGCAGGAATTGGTGGCTACACCTTC
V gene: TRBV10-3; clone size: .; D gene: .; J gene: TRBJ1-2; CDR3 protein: CAISEAGGEDGYTF; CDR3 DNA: TGTGCCATCAGTGAGGCCGGCGGAGAGGATGGCTACACCTTC